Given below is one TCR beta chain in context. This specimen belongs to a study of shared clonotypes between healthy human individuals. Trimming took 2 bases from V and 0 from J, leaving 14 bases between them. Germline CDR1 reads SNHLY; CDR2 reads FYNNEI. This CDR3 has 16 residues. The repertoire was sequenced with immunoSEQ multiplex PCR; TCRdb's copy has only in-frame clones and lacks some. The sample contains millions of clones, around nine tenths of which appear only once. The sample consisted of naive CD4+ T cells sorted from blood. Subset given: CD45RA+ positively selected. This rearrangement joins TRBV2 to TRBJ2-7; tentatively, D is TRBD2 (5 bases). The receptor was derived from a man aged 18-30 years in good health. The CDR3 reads CASSENPGESSYEQYF. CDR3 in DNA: TGTGCCAGCAGTGAAAACCCCGGGGAGAGCTCCTACGAGCAGTACTTC. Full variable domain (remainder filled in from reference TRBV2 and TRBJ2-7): EPEVTQTPSHQVTQMGQEVILRCVPISNHLYFYWYRQILGQKVEFLVSFYNNEISEKSEIFDDQFSVERPDGSNFTLKIRSTKLEDSAMYFCASSENPGESSYEQYFGPGTRLTVT.